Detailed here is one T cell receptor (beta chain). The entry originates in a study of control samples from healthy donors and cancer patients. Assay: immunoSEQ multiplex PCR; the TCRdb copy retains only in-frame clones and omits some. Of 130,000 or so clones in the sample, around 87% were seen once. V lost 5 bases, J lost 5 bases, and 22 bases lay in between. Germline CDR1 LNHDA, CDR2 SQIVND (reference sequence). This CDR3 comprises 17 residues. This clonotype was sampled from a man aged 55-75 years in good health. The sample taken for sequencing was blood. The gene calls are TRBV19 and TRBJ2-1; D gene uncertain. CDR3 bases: TGTGCCAGTAGTCCGATTGGTTCGCGGACGGCGGACAATGAGCAGTTCTTC. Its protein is CASSPIGSRTADNEQFF.